This TCR beta chain was sequenced in a study of follicular helper T cells after annual influenza vaccination. Overall study: Some donors were sampled over the 2013-2014, 2014-2015 and 2015-2016 vaccinations.

The CDR3 extends over 13 amino acids. CDR1 LNHDA and CDR2 SQIVND come from the germline V gene (reference sequence). After removal of 11 bases from V and 6 bases from J, the junction contained 11 bases not matched to a gene. This sample's time point: 2013-2014 season, 7 days after vaccination. Study outcomes and limitations: Day 7 ICOS+CD38+ clones later appeared mostly in ICOS-CD38- cTfh.

The assay was immunoSEQ multiplex PCR, and TCRdb's table has in-frame clones only and misses some. The sample includes just over 8,500 clones, around 80% of them seen just once. With regard to this clone: Its antigen is still unknown.

This specimen was CXCR5+ CD38- circulating T follicular helper cells from blood, taken 7 days after influenza vaccination. Specified subset: circulating Tfh, non-naive CD4+CXCR5+PD-1+ (ICOS+CD38+ or ICOS-CD38-). This sequence joins TRBV19 and TRBJ2-7; 9 bases line up with TRBD2. The TCR originated in an adult who received the influenza vaccine. CDR3 protein: CASRGGARGEQYF. CDR3 sequence (DNA): TGTGCCTCTCGCGGGGGGGCGCGGGGCGAGCAGTACTTC.